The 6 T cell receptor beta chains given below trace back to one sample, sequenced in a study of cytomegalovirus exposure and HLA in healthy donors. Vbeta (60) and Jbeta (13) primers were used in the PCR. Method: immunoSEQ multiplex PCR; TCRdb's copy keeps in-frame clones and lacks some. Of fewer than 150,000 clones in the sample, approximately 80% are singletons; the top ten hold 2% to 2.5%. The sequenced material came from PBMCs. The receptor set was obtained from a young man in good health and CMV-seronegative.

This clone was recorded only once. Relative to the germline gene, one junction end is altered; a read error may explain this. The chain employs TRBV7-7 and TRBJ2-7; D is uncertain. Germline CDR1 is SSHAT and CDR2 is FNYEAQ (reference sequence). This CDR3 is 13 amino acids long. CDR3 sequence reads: CASSNRLDREQYF. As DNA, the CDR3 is TGTGCTAGCAGCAACCGACTGGATCGGGAGCAGTACTTC.

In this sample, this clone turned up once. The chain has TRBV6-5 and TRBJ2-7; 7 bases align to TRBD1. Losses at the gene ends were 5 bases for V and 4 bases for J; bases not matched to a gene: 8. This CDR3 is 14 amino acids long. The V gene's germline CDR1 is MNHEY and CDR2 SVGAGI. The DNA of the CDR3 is TGTGCCAGCAGTGATCCGGGACAGAGATACGAGCAGTACTTC. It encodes CASSDPGQRYEQYF.

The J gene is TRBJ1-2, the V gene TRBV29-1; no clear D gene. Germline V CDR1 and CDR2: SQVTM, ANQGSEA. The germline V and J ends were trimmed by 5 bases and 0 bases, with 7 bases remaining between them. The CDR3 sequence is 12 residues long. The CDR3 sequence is CSVRPANYGYTF. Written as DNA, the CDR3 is TGCAGCGTTCGTCCAGCTAACTATGGCTACACCTTC.

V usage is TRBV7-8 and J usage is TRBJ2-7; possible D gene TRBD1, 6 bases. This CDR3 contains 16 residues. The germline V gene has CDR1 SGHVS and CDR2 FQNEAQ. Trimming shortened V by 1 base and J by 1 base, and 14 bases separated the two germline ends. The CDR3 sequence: CASSLGYGQPSYEQYF. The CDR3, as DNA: TGTGCCAGCAGCTTAGGATACGGACAGCCTTCCTACGAGCAGTACTTC.

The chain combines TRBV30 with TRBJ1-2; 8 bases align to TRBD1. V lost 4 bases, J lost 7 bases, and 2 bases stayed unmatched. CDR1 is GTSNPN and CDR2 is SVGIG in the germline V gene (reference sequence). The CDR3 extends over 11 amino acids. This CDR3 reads CAWTGGAGYTF. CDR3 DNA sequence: TGTGCCTGGACAGGGGGCGCTGGCTACACCTTC.

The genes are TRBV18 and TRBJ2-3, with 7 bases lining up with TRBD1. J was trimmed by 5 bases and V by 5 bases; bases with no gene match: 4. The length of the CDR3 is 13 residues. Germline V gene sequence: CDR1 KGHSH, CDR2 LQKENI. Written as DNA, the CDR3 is TGTGCCAGCTCAAACAGGGGAATAGATACGCAGTATTTT. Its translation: CASSNRGIDTQYF.